This TCR beta chain was identified during a study of cytomegalovirus exposure and HLA in healthy donors. Overall study findings and caveats: One later analysis, an examination of the approximately 130 validation repertoires, found that first-cohort TCR clusters tended to co-occur in them. Among TCR sequences, most were rare, though some public TCRs appeared in many donors.

The approximately 120-subject validation cohort, separate from the approximately 670-subject first cohort, included the donors. Profiled with immunoSEQ multiplex PCR; TCRdb holds only in-frame clones, not every one. The repertoire includes approximately 300,000 clones, 75% to 90% of them detected once, and 0.84% sits in the top ten. Germline-derived CDR1 and CDR2 are SGHRS and YFSETQ. This CDR3 comprises 15 residues. Trimming cost V 4 bases and J 5 bases; bases outside gene matches: 7. To note about this clone: What it binds is not known.

V and J are TRBV5-1 and TRBJ2-1; 9 bases line up with TRBD2. Sequenced sample: PBMCs. The clonotype originates from a young woman in good health and CMV-seronegative. The CDR3 here is CASSPLAGSNNEQFF. The CDR3 bases are TGCGCCAGCAGCCCTCTAGCGGGATCTAACAATGAGCAGTTCTTC.